The rows below give T cell receptor beta chains drawn from one sample of a study of early T cells in non-severe SARS-CoV-2 infection. From the 5' RACE reads, TCRdb called clonotypes with MiXCR, one entry per CDR3 protein. The data contain fewer than 85,000 distinct CDR3 sequences, about 11% of them singletons. Material: whole blood, obtained at baseline. These TCRs come from an adult who was a healthcare worker with PCR-confirmed SARS-CoV-2 infection or an uninfected control (not recorded which). The CDR3 runs from the conserved cysteine through the conserved F or W. The order of the fields is D gene, CDR3 length, V gene, clone size, J gene, CDR3 DNA, CDR3 protein. D genes are given only for firm matches. Size is stated for part of the rows, as once, few or many counts, or as a class when the clone is expanded.

D: NA
length: 15
V: TRBV7-2
size: few
J: TRBJ2-7
DNA: TGTGCCAGCAGTCCCATGGCGGGCAGGGGGGACGAGCAGTACTTC
CDR3: CASSPMAGRGDEQYF

D: NA
length: 14
V: TRBV24-1
size: few
J: TRBJ2-3
DNA: TGTGCCACCTCCCCGGGACCGAACACAGATACGCAGTATTTT
CDR3: CATSPGPNTDTQYF

D: NA
length: 14
V: TRBV27
size: NA
J: TRBJ1-1
DNA: TGTGCCAGCAGTTCCAGCCGGGGCCCTACTGAAGCTTTCTTT
CDR3: CASSSSRGPTEAFF

D: NA
length: 15
V: TRBV18
size: few
J: TRBJ1-1
DNA: TGTGCCAGCTCTCCGGGCCTCCGGGAGGGCACTGAAGCTTTCTTT
CDR3: CASSPGLREGTEAFF

D: TRBD2
length: 17
V: TRBV7-7
size: many
J: TRBJ2-5
DNA: TGTGCCAGCAGCCAGGAGGCAGCGGGGGGTTTCCAAGAGACCCAGTACTTC
CDR3: CASSQEAAGGFQETQYF

D: TRBD2
length: 17
V: TRBV5-1
size: NA
J: TRBJ2-3
DNA: TGCGCCAGCAGCTTGGATGTCGACGGGGACTACACAGATACGCAGTATTTT
CDR3: CASSLDVDGDYTDTQYF

D: NA
length: 12
V: TRBV10-3
size: many
J: TRBJ1-2
DNA: TGTGCCATCAGGGGGCAGGTATACGGCTACACCTTC
CDR3: CAIRGQVYGYTF

D: TRBD1
length: 15
V: TRBV15
size: few
J: TRBJ1-2
DNA: TGTGCCACCAGGGAACCCGGGACAGGCAACTATGGCTACACCTTC
CDR3: CATREPGTGNYGYTF

D: NA
length: 15
V: TRBV28
size: many
J: TRBJ2-7
DNA: TGTGCCAGCAGTTCGGCCGGGACTGGGTTGGACGAGCAGTACTTC
CDR3: CASSSAGTGLDEQYF

D: NA
length: 16
V: TRBV28
size: NA
J: TRBJ2-3
DNA: TGTGCCAGCAGTTTCCTCCAAGGGGGTGTCACAGATACGCAGTATTTT
CDR3: CASSFLQGGVTDTQYF

D: NA
length: 14
V: TRBV28
size: NA
J: TRBJ1-6
DNA: TGTGCCAGCAGAATGCAGGGTAATAATTCACCCCTCCACTTT
CDR3: CASRMQGNNSPLHF

D: TRBD1
length: 14
V: TRBV5-4
size: NA
J: TRBJ2-5
DNA: TGTGCCAGCAGCACGGGACAGCTCCAAGAGACCCAGTACTTC
CDR3: CASSTGQLQETQYF

D: NA
length: 10
V: TRBV12-5
size: few
J: TRBJ2-3
DNA: TGTGCCCGAAACAAGGATACGCAGTATTTT
CDR3: CARNKDTQYF

D: NA
length: 13
V: TRBV9
size: NA
J: TRBJ1-3
DNA: TGTGCCAGCAGTGGGAGCTCTGGAAACACCATATATTTT
CDR3: CASSGSSGNTIYF

D: NA
length: 12
V: TRBV7-2
size: many
J: TRBJ2-3
DNA: TGTGCCAGCAGCTTAGCGACAGATACGCAGTATTTT
CDR3: CASSLATDTQYF

D: TRBD1
length: 13
V: TRBV28
size: many
J: TRBJ1-1
DNA: TGTGCCAGCAGCCTGGACAGGGTAACTGAAGCTTTCTTT
CDR3: CASSLDRVTEAFF

D: NA
length: 13
V: TRBV20-1
size: few
J: TRBJ2-5
DNA: TGCAGTGCTAGTATGTCTAGGCGAGAGACCCAGTACTTC
CDR3: CSASMSRRETQYF

D: NA
length: 16
V: TRBV11-1
size: NA
J: TRBJ2-3
DNA: TGTGCCAGCAGCTTAGGAACGACTCTCCTATCAGATACGCAGTATTTT
CDR3: CASSLGTTLLSDTQYF

D: TRBD1
length: 14
V: TRBV27
size: NA
J: TRBJ1-1
DNA: TGTGCCAGCAGTTGGGGACAGGGGGCAACTGAAGCTTTCTTT
CDR3: CASSWGQGATEAFF

D: NA
length: 11
V: TRBV7-9
size: NA
J: TRBJ1-1
DNA: TGTGCCAGCAGTGTTGACACTGAAGCTTTCTTT
CDR3: CASSVDTEAFF

D: NA
length: 12
V: TRBV29-1
size: few
J: TRBJ2-2
DNA: TGCAGCGTGGCCCAGGGTGCCGGGGAGCTGTTTTTT
CDR3: CSVAQGAGELFF

D: NA
length: 13
V: TRBV2
size: NA
J: TRBJ2-3
DNA: TGTGCCAGCAACGCGGGGTTCACAGATACGCAGTATTTT
CDR3: CASNAGFTDTQYF

D: NA
length: 14
V: TRBV28
size: NA
J: TRBJ1-2
DNA: TGTGCCAGCAGAAGGGGGTCCTACGACTATGGCTACACCTTC
CDR3: CASRRGSYDYGYTF

D: NA
length: 13
V: TRBV5-1
size: NA
J: TRBJ1-1
DNA: TGCGCCAGCAGCTTCTACAGGAACACTGAAGCTTTCTTT
CDR3: CASSFYRNTEAFF

D: NA
length: 14
V: TRBV6-5
size: few
J: TRBJ2-7
DNA: TGTGCCAGCAGCCGCACCCGCACGTCAGGGGAGCAGTACTTC
CDR3: CASSRTRTSGEQYF

D: NA
length: 15
V: TRBV20-1
size: NA
J: TRBJ1-6
DNA: TGCAGTGCTAGAGATAGGCGGGTCCAGGACTCACCCCTCCACTTT
CDR3: CSARDRRVQDSPLHF

D: TRBD1
length: 14
V: TRBV5-1
size: many
J: TRBJ1-5
DNA: TGCGCCAGCAGCTTGGGACAGGGTGATCAGCCCCAGCATTTT
CDR3: CASSLGQGDQPQHF

D: TRBD1
length: 16
V: TRBV5-1
size: few
J: TRBJ2-2
DNA: TGCGCCAGCAGCCTGGACGGACAGGGGAGCACCGGGGAGCTGTTTTTT
CDR3: CASSLDGQGSTGELFF

D: NA
length: 15
V: TRBV6-5
size: few
J: TRBJ2-1
DNA: TGTGCCAGCAGTTACTCGAACGGTTTGCTCGATGAGCAGTTCTTC
CDR3: CASSYSNGLLDEQFF

D: NA
length: 12
V: TRBV29-1
size: NA
J: TRBJ1-2
DNA: TGCAGCGTTGCGACAGACATCTATGGCTACACCTTC
CDR3: CSVATDIYGYTF

D: NA
length: 13
V: TRBV20-1
size: many
J: TRBJ2-5
DNA: TGCAGTGCTAAGATCACAGGGTTGGAGACCCAGTACTTC
CDR3: CSAKITGLETQYF

D: TRBD2
length: 13
V: TRBV5-4
size: few
J: TRBJ2-1
DNA: TGTGCCAGCCGACTAGCGGGGTACAATGAGCAGTTCTTC
CDR3: CASRLAGYNEQFF

D: TRBD2
length: 16
V: TRBV4-2
size: NA
J: TRBJ2-5
DNA: TGTGCCAGCAGCCAAGGTGGTAGCGGGGGTGATGAGACCCAGTACTTC
CDR3: CASSQGGSGGDETQYF

D: TRBD1
length: 14
V: TRBV14
size: NA
J: TRBJ2-7
DNA: TGTGCCAGCAGCCAAGACAGGGGGCGAAACGAGCAGTACTTC
CDR3: CASSQDRGRNEQYF

D: TRBD1
length: 13
V: TRBV28
size: few
J: TRBJ1-2
DNA: TGTGCCAGCAGTTGGGGACAGAACTATGGCTACACCTTC
CDR3: CASSWGQNYGYTF

D: TRBD1
length: 15
V: TRBV11-2
size: few
J: TRBJ2-5
DNA: TGTGCCAGCAGCTTAGGGATCGGACAGGGAGAGACCCAGTACTTC
CDR3: CASSLGIGQGETQYF

D: TRBD2
length: 21
V: TRBV6-2/TRBV6-3
size: many
J: TRBJ2-1
DNA: TGTGCCAGCAGTTACTCGAGGCGACTAGCCCCTCACCGACTCTCCTACAATGAGCAGTTCTTC
CDR3: CASSYSRRLAPHRLSYNEQFF

D: TRBD2
length: 20
V: TRBV2
size: NA
J: TRBJ2-3
DNA: TGTGCCAGCAGTGATAGCGTAGCGGGGGGGCCAAAGCATCGCACAGATACGCAGTATTTT
CDR3: CASSDSVAGGPKHRTDTQYF

D: NA
length: 15
V: TRBV7-9
size: many
J: TRBJ2-7
DNA: TGTGCCAGCAGCTCCGCCGGGACTGCCTCCTACGAGCAGTACTTC
CDR3: CASSSAGTASYEQYF

D: NA
length: 13
V: TRBV4-1
size: few
J: TRBJ1-2
DNA: TGCGCCAGCAGCCAAGAACTGGGGGGGAGCTACACCTTC
CDR3: CASSQELGGSYTF

D: NA
length: 15
V: TRBV13
size: NA
J: TRBJ1-6
DNA: TGTGCCAGCCGCGGGGGGAGCTCCTATAATTCACCCCTCCACTTT
CDR3: CASRGGSSYNSPLHF

D: TRBD2
length: 16
V: TRBV11-2
size: NA
J: TRBJ2-7
DNA: TGTGCCAGCAGCTCCCGGGGAGGCGGGGGGATCAACGAGCAGTACTTC
CDR3: CASSSRGGGGINEQYF

D: NA
length: 14
V: TRBV7-9
size: NA
J: TRBJ1-2
DNA: TGTGCCAGCAGCTTAGTTTTAGGGAACTATGGCTACACCTTC
CDR3: CASSLVLGNYGYTF

D: NA
length: 12
V: TRBV3-1
size: few
J: TRBJ2-7
DNA: TGTGCCAGCAGCCAAGACGCGGGGGAGCAGTACTTC
CDR3: CASSQDAGEQYF

D: NA
length: 14
V: TRBV5-1
size: many
J: TRBJ1-2
DNA: TGCGCCAGCAGCTGGACGGACGCTAACTATGGCTACACCTTC
CDR3: CASSWTDANYGYTF

D: TRBD2
length: 12
V: TRBV7-2
size: few
J: TRBJ2-7
DNA: TGTGCCAGCAGCTCGGGACTATACGAGCAGTACTTC
CDR3: CASSSGLYEQYF

D: TRBD1
length: 15
V: TRBV7-8
size: many
J: TRBJ2-7
DNA: TGTGCCAGCAGCCCTGGGACAGGGGGTCCCTACGAGCAGTACTTC
CDR3: CASSPGTGGPYEQYF

D: TRBD1
length: 13
V: TRBV29-1
size: many
J: TRBJ1-3
DNA: TGCAGCGTCGGGACAGGGCCTGGAAACACCATATATTTT
CDR3: CSVGTGPGNTIYF

D: NA
length: 13
V: TRBV10-3
size: NA
J: TRBJ2-5
DNA: TGTGCCATCAGTTCGGGACTTCAAGAGACCCAGTACTTC
CDR3: CAISSGLQETQYF

D: NA
length: 14
V: TRBV6-1
size: many
J: TRBJ1-2
DNA: TGTGCCAGCAGTGAATCCCCCGGTAGCTATGGCTACACCTTC
CDR3: CASSESPGSYGYTF

D: NA
length: 16
V: TRBV3-1
size: many
J: TRBJ1-2
DNA: TGTGCCAGCAGCCATAGGGGAGGGGCGCTGGACTATGGCTACACCTTC
CDR3: CASSHRGGALDYGYTF

D: NA
length: 16
V: TRBV23-1
size: NA
J: TRBJ2-6
DNA: TGCGCCAGCAGTCAATCGCCCCTCTCTGGGGCCAACGTCCTGACTTTC
CDR3: CASSQSPLSGANVLTF

D: NA
length: 14
V: TRBV9
size: NA
J: TRBJ2-2
DNA: TGTGCCAGCAGCGTAGAGAGGAACACCGGGGAGCTGTTTTTT
CDR3: CASSVERNTGELFF

D: TRBD2
length: 16
V: TRBV29-1
size: NA
J: TRBJ2-1
DNA: TGCAGCGTTGAGCGCGGAACTAGCGGGGTTAACAATGAGCAGTTCTTC
CDR3: CSVERGTSGVNNEQFF

D: TRBD2
length: 15
V: TRBV3-1
size: NA
J: TRBJ2-7
DNA: TGTGCCAGCAGCCAACAAGCGGGGCCCTCCTACGAGCAGTACTTC
CDR3: CASSQQAGPSYEQYF

D: NA
length: 15
V: TRBV5-1
size: few
J: TRBJ2-5
DNA: TGCGCCAGCAGCATCGCACTGGGGGGCCAAGAGACCCAGTACTTC
CDR3: CASSIALGGQETQYF